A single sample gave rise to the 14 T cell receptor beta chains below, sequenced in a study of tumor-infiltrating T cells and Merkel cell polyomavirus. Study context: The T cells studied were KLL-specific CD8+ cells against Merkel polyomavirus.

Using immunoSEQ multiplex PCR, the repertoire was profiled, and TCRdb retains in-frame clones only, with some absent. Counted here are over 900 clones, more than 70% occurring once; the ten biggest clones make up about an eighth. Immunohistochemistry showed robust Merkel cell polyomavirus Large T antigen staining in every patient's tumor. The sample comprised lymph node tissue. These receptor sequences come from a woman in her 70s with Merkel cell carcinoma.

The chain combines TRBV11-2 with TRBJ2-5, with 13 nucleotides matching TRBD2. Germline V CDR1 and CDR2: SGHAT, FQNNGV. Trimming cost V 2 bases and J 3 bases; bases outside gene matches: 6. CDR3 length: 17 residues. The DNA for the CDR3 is TGTGCCAGCAGCTTACAATCCGGACTAGCGGGGGAAGAGACCCAGTACTTC. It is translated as CASSLQSGLAGEETQYF.

The CDR3 sequence is CASSSTGTGVYGYTF. CDR3 nucleotides: TGTGCCAGCAGTTCCACCGGGACAGGGGTCTATGGCTACACCTTC. The rearrangement joins TRBV7-6 to TRBJ1-2; 10 bases agree with TRBD1. Germline lookup yields CDR1 SGHVS and CDR2 FNYEAQ. The trim removed 6 bases at V and 4 bases at J, leaving 8 bases unmatched. The CDR3 runs to 15 residues.

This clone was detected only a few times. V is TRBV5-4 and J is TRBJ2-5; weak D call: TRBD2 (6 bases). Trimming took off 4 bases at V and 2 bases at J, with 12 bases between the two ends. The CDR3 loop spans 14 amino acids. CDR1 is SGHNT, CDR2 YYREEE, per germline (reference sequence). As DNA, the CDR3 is TGTGCCAGCAGCGGACGTGGGGGGCAAGAGACCCAGTACTTC. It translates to CASSGRGGQETQYF.

CDR3 nucleotide sequence: TGTGCCAGCAGTGTCCAAACACAGGGGGAAGCTTTCTTT. Translated: CASSVQTQGEAFF. The rearrangement uses TRBV6-1 and TRBJ1-1; TRBD1 matches 7 bases. The V gene's germline CDR1 is MNHNS and CDR2 SASEGT. V was pared by 4 bases and J by 8 bases, with 7 bases of the junction left unmatched. CDR3 length: 13 residues.

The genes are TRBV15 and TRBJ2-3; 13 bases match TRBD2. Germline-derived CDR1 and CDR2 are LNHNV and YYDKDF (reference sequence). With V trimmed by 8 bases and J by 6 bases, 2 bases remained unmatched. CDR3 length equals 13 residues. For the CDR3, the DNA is TGTGCCACCCGGACTAGCGGGGGTGATACGCAGTATTTT. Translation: CATRTSGGDTQYF. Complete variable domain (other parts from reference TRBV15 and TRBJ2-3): DAMVIQNPRYQVTQFGKPVTLSCSQTLNHNVMYWYQQKSSQAPKLLFHYYDKDFNNEADTPDNFQSRRPNTSFCFLDIRSPGLGDTAMYLCATRTSGGDTQYFGPGTRLTVL.

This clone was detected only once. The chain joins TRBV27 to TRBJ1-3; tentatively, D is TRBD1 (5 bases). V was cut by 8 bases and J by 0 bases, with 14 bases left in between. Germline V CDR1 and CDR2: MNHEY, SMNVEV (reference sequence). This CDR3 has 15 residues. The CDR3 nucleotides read TGTGCCAGCTCGGGGGATCCCCTCTCTGGAAACACCATATATTTT. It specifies CASSGDPLSGNTIYF.

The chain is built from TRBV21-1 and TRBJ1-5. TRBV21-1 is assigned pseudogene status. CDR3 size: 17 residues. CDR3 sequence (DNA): TGTGCCAGCAGAGACTTACTGCTACATTGGCATCATCAGCCCCAGCATTTT. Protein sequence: CASRDLLLHWHHQPQHF.

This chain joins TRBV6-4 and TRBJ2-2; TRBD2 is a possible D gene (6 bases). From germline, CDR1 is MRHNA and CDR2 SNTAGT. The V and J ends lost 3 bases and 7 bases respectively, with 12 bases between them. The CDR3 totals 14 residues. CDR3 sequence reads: CASSEETSVGELFF. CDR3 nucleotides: TGTGCCAGCAGTGAAGAGACTAGTGTCGGGGAGCTGTTTTTT.

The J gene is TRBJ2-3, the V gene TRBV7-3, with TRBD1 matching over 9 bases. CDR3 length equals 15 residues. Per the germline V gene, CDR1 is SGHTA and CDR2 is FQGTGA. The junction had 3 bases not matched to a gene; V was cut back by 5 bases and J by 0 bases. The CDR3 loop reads CASSQTGGSTDTQYF. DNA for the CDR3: TGTGCCAGCAGCCAGACAGGGGGTAGCACAGATACGCAGTATTTT.

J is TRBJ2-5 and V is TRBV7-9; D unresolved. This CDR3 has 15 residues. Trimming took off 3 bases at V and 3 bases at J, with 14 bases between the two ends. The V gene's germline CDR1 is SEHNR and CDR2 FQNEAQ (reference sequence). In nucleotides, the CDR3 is TGTGCCAGCAGCTTTGGGTGGCAAGGAGAAGAGACCCAGTACTTC. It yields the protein CASSFGWQGEETQYF. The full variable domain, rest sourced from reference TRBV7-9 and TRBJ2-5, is DTGVSQNPRHKITKRGQNVTFRCDPISEHNRLYWYRQTLGQGPEFLTYFQNEAQLEKSRLLSDRFSAERPKGSFSTLEIQRTEQGDSAMYLCASSFGWQGEETQYFGPGTRLLVL.

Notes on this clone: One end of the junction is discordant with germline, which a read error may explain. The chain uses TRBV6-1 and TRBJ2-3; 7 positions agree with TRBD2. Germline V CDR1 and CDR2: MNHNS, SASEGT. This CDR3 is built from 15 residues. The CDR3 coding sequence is TGTGCCAGCACCAAAAGCAAGACTAGCACAAATACGCAGTATTTT. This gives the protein CASTKSKTSTNTQYF.

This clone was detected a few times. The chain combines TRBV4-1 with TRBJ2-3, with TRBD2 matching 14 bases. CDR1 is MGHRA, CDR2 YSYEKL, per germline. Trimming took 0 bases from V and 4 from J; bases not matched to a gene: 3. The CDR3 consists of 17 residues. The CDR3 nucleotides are TGCGCCAGCAGCCAAGACGGACTAGCGGGAGGCGCAGATACGCAGTATTTT. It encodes CASSQDGLAGGADTQYF.

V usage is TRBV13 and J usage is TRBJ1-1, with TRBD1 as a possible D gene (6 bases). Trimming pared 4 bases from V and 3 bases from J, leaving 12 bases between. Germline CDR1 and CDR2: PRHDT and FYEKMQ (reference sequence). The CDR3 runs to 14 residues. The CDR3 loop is CASSSGQYHTEAFF. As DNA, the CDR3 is TGTGCCAGCAGCTCCGGACAGTATCACACTGAAGCTTTCTTT.

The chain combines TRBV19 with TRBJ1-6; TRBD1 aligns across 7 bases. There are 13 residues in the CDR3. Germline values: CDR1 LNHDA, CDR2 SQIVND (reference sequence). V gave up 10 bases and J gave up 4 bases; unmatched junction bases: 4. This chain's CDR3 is CATSGQYNSPLHF. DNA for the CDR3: TGTGCCACCTCGGGACAGTATAATTCACCCCTCCACTTT.